These 17 T cell receptor beta chains share one sample of origin, sequenced in a study of blood T cell repertoires in COVID-19. Method: immunoSEQ multiplex PCR; TCRdb's copy keeps in-frame clones and lacks some. This sample carries 73,000 or so clones, over 70% of them seen once, and the ten largest clones take 5.3%. The sample was peripheral blood. These receptors originate from a man in his forties or fifties with active COVID-19.

The chain combines TRBV30 with TRBJ2-3, with 12 bases lining up with TRBD2. The length of the CDR3 is 15 residues. Germline CDR1 GTSNPN, CDR2 SVGIG (reference sequence). J lost 5 bases, V lost 1 base, and 4 bases had no gene match. The DNA for the CDR3 is TGTGCCTGGAGTGCTCTAGCGGGAGGGAAAGATACGCAGTATTTT. Translating gives CAWSALAGGKDTQYF. The complete variable domain, with remaining parts taken from reference TRBV30 and TRBJ2-3, reads SQTIHQWPATLVQPVGSPLSLECTVEGTSNPNLYWYRQAAGRGLQLLFYSVGIGQISSEVPQNLSASRPQDRQFILSSKKLLLSDSGFYLCAWSALAGGKDTQYFGPGTRLTVL.

V and J are TRBV16 and TRBJ1-2; 7 nucleotides agree with TRBD1. CDR1 and CDR2 from the germline V gene are KGHSY and FQNENV. The length of the CDR3 is 14 residues. V trimming: 2 bases; J trimming: 3 bases; junction bases outside the gene matches: 3. CDR3 DNA sequence: TGTGCCAGCAGCCAAAACAGGGGAGACTATGGCTACACCTTC. This gives the protein CASSQNRGDYGYTF.

V is TRBV5-6 and J is TRBJ1-3, with D unresolved. Deletions cut 2 bases from V and 0 bases from J, with 15 bases between. Germline V gene data show CDR1 as SGHDT and CDR2 as YYEEEE. The CDR3 is 17 amino acids. The CDR3 reads CASSLRVSSISGNTIYF. The CDR3, as DNA: TGTGCCAGCAGCTTACGGGTCTCTTCGATCTCTGGAAACACCATATATTTT.

This clone was seen once. The chain combines TRBV19 with TRBJ2-7; weak D call: TRBD2 (6 bases). CDR3 length: 13 amino acids. V was shortened by 6 bases and J by 1 base, with 10 bases between the two germline ends. From germline, CDR1 is LNHDA and CDR2 SQIVND (reference sequence). The CDR3 DNA sequence: TGTGCCAGTAGCAATCTAGCGTCCTACGAGCAGTACTTC. This translates into CASSNLASYEQYF.

The rearrangement uses TRBV27 and TRBJ1-1; tentative D call: TRBD1 (5 bases). CDR3 length equals 12 residues. V lost 3 bases and J lost 6, with 8 bases in between. Looked up from germline, CDR1 is MNHEY and CDR2 is SMNVEV (reference sequence). CDR3 bases: TGTGCCAGCAGTTTTAGGGGTGCTGAAGCTTTCTTT. This gives the protein CASSFRGAEAFF.

The genes are TRBV4-1 and TRBJ2-7; 8 positions match TRBD2. The CDR3 is 15 amino acids. The V gene end was trimmed by 2 bases and the J gene end by 3 bases; junction bases not matched to a gene: 6. The germline V gene has CDR1 MGHRA and CDR2 YSYEKL. As DNA, the CDR3 is TGCGCCAGCAGCCAAACTAGCGGCCGAAACTACGAGCAGTACTTC. It translates to CASSQTSGRNYEQYF.

This chain links TRBV6-5 with TRBJ2-7; 10 bases agree with TRBD1. Unmatched junction bases numbered 5, after V lost 5 bases and J lost 4 bases. The CDR3 runs to 14 residues. Germline CDR1 is MNHEY and CDR2 is SVGAGI. The CDR3 DNA follows: TGTGCCAGCAGTCCCCGGGACAGGGGTTACGAGCAGTACTTC. Amino acid sequence: CASSPRDRGYEQYF.

The gene calls are TRBV9 and TRBJ2-3; D is unresolved. There are 15 residues in the CDR3. Germline CDR1 and CDR2: SGDLS and YYNGEE. V gave up 0 bases and J gave up 3 bases, with 11 bases separating them. The CDR3 coding sequence is TGTGCCAGCAGCGTAGCTGGCGGCTTAACAGATACGCAGTATTTT. This encodes CASSVAGGLTDTQYF.

The chain is built from TRBV30 and TRBJ1-3; no clear D. Trimming pared 2 bases from V and 8 bases from J, leaving 13 bases between. Germline CDR1 GTSNPN, CDR2 SVGIG (reference sequence). This CDR3 is 13 amino acids long. CDR3 DNA: TGTGCCTGGAGTAGCTATCGAACGGACACCATATATTTT. This translates into CAWSSYRTDTIYF.

This clone occurred once. Written as DNA, the CDR3 is TGTGCCAGCAGTAAACTGGGTTTAGCGACCTACGAGCAGTACTTC. As protein: CASSKLGLATYEQYF. The chain uses TRBV6-2 or TRBV6-3 and TRBJ2-7; tentatively, D is TRBD2 (5 bases). Germline V gene data show CDR1 as MNHEY and CDR2 as SVGEGT. V lost 5 bases to trimming and J lost 2 bases, with 16 bases between them. The length of the CDR3 is 15 residues.

The chain is built from TRBV12-3 or TRBV12-4 and TRBJ2-5; TRBD1 aligns across 9 bases. There are 13 residues in the CDR3. V dropped 11 bases and J dropped 4; count of bases not matched to a gene: 8. CDR3: CASRTGVGETQYF. CDR3 bases: TGTGCCTCCAGGACAGGGGTGGGAGAGACCCAGTACTTC.

V and J are TRBV6-1 and TRBJ2-2, with 11 bases fitting TRBD1. Per the germline V gene, CDR1 is MNHNS and CDR2 is SASEGT. Trimming at V came to 2 bases and at J to 4 bases, leaving 3 bases not matched to a gene. CDR3 size: 16 residues. The chain's CDR3 is CASSERDRGGTGELFF. The CDR3 DNA is TGTGCCAGCAGTGAAAGGGACAGGGGGGGCACCGGGGAGCTGTTTTTT.

The chain links TRBV6-5 to TRBJ2-3; possible D gene TRBD2, 6 bases. This CDR3 has 15 residues. The germline gives CDR1 MNHEY, CDR2 SVGAGI. Trimming pared 2 bases from V and 2 bases from J, leaving 11 bases between. CDR3 DNA: TGTGCCAGCAGTTACCAGGGACTTTCCACAGATACGCAGTATTTT. The encoded protein is CASSYQGLSTDTQYF.

The chain has TRBV11-2 and TRBJ2-3; 10 bases align to TRBD2. There are 14 residues in the CDR3. Per germline, CDR1 SGHAT and CDR2 FQNNGV. The J segment lost 6 bases and the V segment lost 3 bases, leaving 3 bases of the junction unmatched. The CDR3 coding sequence is TGTGCCAGCAGCTTTGGTAGCGGGAGGGATACGCAGTATTTT. It codes for CASSFGSGRDTQYF.

J is TRBJ1-2 and V is TRBV12-3 or TRBV12-4; D might be TRBD1 (6 bases). This CDR3 is built from 13 residues. Trimming pared 6 bases from V and 4 bases from J, leaving 12 bases between. In DNA form, the CDR3 reads TGTGCCAGCAGCTGGGACACCCGCTATGGCTACACCTTC. Amino acids: CASSWDTRYGYTF.

J is TRBJ2-7 and V is TRBV19, with D perhaps matching TRBD1 (6 bases). With 2 bases removed from V and 5 bases from J, the gap between germline ends came to 10 bases. CDR1 and CDR2 from the germline V gene are LNHDA and SQIVND (reference sequence). The CDR3 has 13 residues. In DNA form, the CDR3 reads TGTGCCAGTAGTATAAACAGGGCGAACGAGCAGTACTTC. Translation gives CASSINRANEQYF.

J is TRBJ2-7 and V is TRBV6-2 or TRBV6-3, with 12 bases identical to TRBD2. Germline-derived CDR1 and CDR2 are MNHEY and SVGEGT. The V segment lost 2 bases and the J segment 4 bases; nucleotides outside the gene matches: 12. The CDR3 runs 18 residues. As DNA, the CDR3 is TGTGCCAGCAGTTACCCTAGCGGGAGGGCCCAACTACTTTACGAGCAGTACTTC. Its translation: CASSYPSGRAQLLYEQYF.